This T cell receptor beta chain was obtained from a study of T-cell memory formation after mild COVID-19. The study, taken as a whole, reports: Among contracting clones, CD4+ were mainly CM/EM and CD8+ enriched in EMRA. Day 15 to 85 contractors were CD4/CD8 balanced; later expanders leaned CD4+.

The CDR3 covers 13 residues. The junction had 2 bases not matched to a gene; V was cut back by 6 bases and J by 6 bases. This clonotype was seen a few times. Its antigen is unidentified. TCRdb independently ran MiXCR on the 5' RACE reads; one entry per CDR3 protein. The sample holds approximately 54,000 distinct CDR3 sequences, roughly an eighth seen once. The receptor's source is a young man who had mild COVID-19 (a few samples of this study predate the infection). Cell type and time point are not known. The V and J genes are TRBV12-3 or TRBV12-4 and TRBJ2-1; 10 bases fit TRBD2. Sequenced: PBMCs or a T cell subset sorted from them (not recorded which). The CDR3 DNA reads TGTGCCAGCAGGGGACTAGCGAGCAATGAGCAGTTCTTC. Amino acid sequence: CASRGLASNEQFF.